This T cell receptor beta chain was found in a study of T cell repertoires in cytomegalovirus infection. This clonotype was found once. Its antigen remains unidentified. General study findings and limits: The ex vivo response was dominated by HLA-C-restricted CMV-specific TCR beta clonotypes.

Germline assignment: CDR1 DFQATT and CDR2 SNEGSKA (reference sequence). V was pared by 0 bases and J by 2 bases, with 17 bases between. This CDR3 comprises 16 residues. TCRdb itself ran the reads through MiXCR, one entry per CDR3 protein. The table lists about 830,000 distinct CDR3 sequences, about 31% of them singletons. The source material was cultured CD8+ T cells from PBMCs, sampled from culture after CMV antigen stimulation. The receptor comes from a human donor in good health (CMV status not recorded). Some clones in this sample may be carry-over from other donors' samples. The chain joins TRBV20-1 to TRBJ2-7, with a tentative D call TRBD2 (6 bases). This chain's CDR3 is CSARDLSGTVPYEQYF. DNA for the CDR3: TGCAGTGCTAGAGATTTAAGTGGGACTGTCCCCTACGAGCAGTACTTC.